These T cell receptor beta chains were read from a single sample in a study of blood T cell repertoires in COVID-19. The protocol was immunoSEQ multiplex PCR, while the TCRdb copy is restricted to in-frame clones and leaves out a portion. The data hold approximately 250,000 clones, with 75% to 90% observed a single time. Sequenced: PBMCs or T cells enriched from blood (not recorded which). These receptors were collected from a woman in her 40s who had been exposed to COVID-19. The conserved cysteine and the conserved F or W are not part of the CDR3 here. Fields, in order: D gene, CDR3 length, V gene, CDR3 protein. The D gene is left open where the match is weak.

>NA|11|TRBV9
ASSVGPSYEQY
>TRBD2|13|TRBV7-2
ASSPSGGNTGELF
>NA|12|TRBV30
AWSPSVGSQPQH
>TRBD1|12|TRBV6-5
ASSTQGVTYEQY
>TRBD2|11|TRBV5-1
ASAGGRSDTQY
>TRBD1|14|TRBV24-1
ATSEGTAYSNQPQH
>TRBD1|11|TRBV29-1
SVLLEGAGGYT
>NA|11|TRBV15
ATSSRREDPYT
>TRBD2|12|TRBV2
ASSDTSGTDTQY
>NA|10|TRBV3-1/TRBV3-2
ASSHGTQVLF
>TRBD1|11|TRBV5-1
ASTWTGGAEAF
>TRBD2|12|TRBV30
AWSVDSGVETQY
>NA|14|TRBV19
ASSPLPGVPLYEQY
>NA|11|TRBV28
ASSSRVRSPLH
>NA|14|TRBV6-5
ASSYSQGGRVYGYT
>TRBD1|16|TRBV27
ASSLRKRTGGTNTEAF
>TRBD1|16|TRBV18
ASSPGTGGLLGSGELF
>TRBD2|16|TRBV4-3
ASSQDRLAGGSYNEQF
>TRBD2|13|TRBV6-5
ASSSWSSGGDTQY
>NA|14|TRBV5-4
ASSLARSGNTGELF
>NA|13|TRBV3-1/TRBV3-2
ASSQGGAVNTEAF
>TRBD1|13|TRBV7-8
ASSFAPATGYGYT
>NA|13|TRBV28
ATRPPGLGFDGYT
>TRBD1|12|TRBV2
ASRFGTGGDGYT
>TRBD1|17|TRBV18
ASSRAAGQGRTYNSPLH
>NA|13|TRBV9
ASSVAVGSFHEQF
>TRBD1|9|TRBV3-1/TRBV3-2
ATRDRLEQY
>NA|11|TRBV13
ASSLSGSYEQY
>TRBD1|13|TRBV28
ASSTSGQGRYEQY
>NA|9|TRBV20-1
SPDKQETQY
>TRBD1|9|TRBV20-1
SAMDRATLH
>TRBD1|13|TRBV7-9
ASSALGTGGSPLH
>TRBD2|14|TRBV7-2
ASSLRDYIPTDTQY
>NA|11|TRBV28
ASSFGVRGPQH
>TRBD1|12|TRBV2
ASGGTGDDSPLH
>TRBD1|13|TRBV5-6
ASSLAGTGTDTQY
>TRBD1|13|TRBV3-1/TRBV3-2
ASSQDPTGNQPQH
>TRBD2|19|TRBV27
ASSLDTPGTSGRFSAYEQY
>TRBD1|13|TRBV28
ASRRTGPLYYEQY
>NA|12|TRBV5-6
ASSLEQIGTEAF
>NA|11|TRBV6-5
AVRPTANYGYT
>NA|13|TRBV18
ASSPIRSNTGELF
>NA|13|TRBV18
ASSPARGNTGELF
>TRBD1|15|TRBV5-1
ASSLATWDRLTDTQY
>NA|14|TRBV28
ASSLGPRRSPSPQH
>NA|11|TRBV21-1
ASSESGGNTIY
>TRBD1|15|TRBV3-1/TRBV3-2
ASSRRDRSFSGNTIY